This T cell receptor beta chain is from a study of beta chain features in type 1 diabetes. This clone was counted only a few times. Germline assignment: CDR1 MNHNY and CDR2 SVGAGI (reference sequence). The length of the CDR3 is 15 residues. Trimming shortened V by 2 bases and J by 3 bases, and 11 bases separated the two germline ends. Expressed TCRB transcripts were sequenced because the entire RNA isolate underwent reverse transcription. Here immunoSEQ multiplex PCR was the method, and the copy in TCRdb shows in-frame clones only, minus some. The data show about 130,000 clones, with 9.2% seen just once and 0.6% to 0.8% held by the top ten.

The sequence was obtained from a man between 18 and 29 years old in good health. The sample consisted of central memory CD4+ T cells from blood. The chain is built from TRBV6-6 and TRBJ2-1, with a weak D call TRBD1 (6 bases). CDR3 coding DNA: TGTGCCAGCAGTTACGGTCAGGGGCACTACAATGAGCAGTTCTTC. This sequence encodes CASSYGQGHYNEQFF.